This T cell receptor (beta chain) was retrieved from a study of blood T cell repertoires in COVID-19 (dated by TCRdb to the early 2020s). Background on the whole study: The collaborator samples originated in the United States, Italy and Spain and spanned the acute and convalescent phases of COVID-19. The material from the prospective study consisted of cDNA or gDNA derived from T cells, B-cell-depleted T cells, or PBMCs. Deeply sampled blood TCRbeta repertoires from subjects exposed to, actively infected with, or recovered from COVID-19 were included in the dataset. The repertoires were released in a freely available public database intended as a resource for research on the immune response to SARS-CoV-2. Samples came from the ongoing ImmuneRACE study (first 160 participants) plus 1,254 subjects from 6 global collaborators. Nearly every sample came with metadata listing a de-identified subject ID, COVID-19 status, age in years and sex. Where HLA class I and class II types were available, the types were taken from metadata supplied by the sample provider, not from assay-based typing.

As regards this clone: The target of this receptor is not known. The record has no base qualities; no much larger clone is one base away.

TCRbeta CDR3 regions were amplified from genomic DNA by means of the immunoSEQ Assay, a bias-controlled multiplex PCR. As for the original processing: Within the assay, amplification of reference gene primers was used to estimate how many nucleated cells each sample contained. To quantify the absolute abundance of each unique TCRbeta CDR3 rearrangement, sequence reads were collapsed and filtered. Productive Simpson clonality was computed per sample as the square root of Simpson's diversity index over productive rearrangements. TCRdb limited this immuneACCESS table to in-frame rearrangements with V and J called. A share of clones is missing; checked studies link under half to unresolved V genes, and the rest is unexplained. Clone size and the V and J calls come from that table; the DNA yielded D and trimming. The sample table records about 100,000 clones; 70% to 80% of these occur just once. The top ten constitute 9.5% to 13% of the sample.

Clipping removes 6 bases from V and 3 bases from J, with 3 as the unmatched junction base count. From a lookup of the germline V gene, CDR1 and CDR2 are SNHLY and FYNNEI. From cysteine to phenylalanine, the CDR3 is 13 amino acids long. The retained sequence is limited to the CDR3, 39 bases, with the frame set at the first base. Overall study results and their limits: Clinical and demographic metadata were provided uncurated, with the amount varying by source and participant.

Each collaborating institution followed its own protocols to collect whole blood in K2EDTA tubes. For TCRbeta analysis, collaborator samples were shipped as frozen whole blood, as isolated PBMCs, or as DNA extracted from either sample type. The chain is made from TRBV2 and TRBJ1-2; TRBD1 agrees with 8 junctional bases. The sample consisted of peripheral blood. This TCR was sampled from a woman in her 70s with acute or convalescent COVID-19. The nucleotide sequence is given as TGTGCCAGCAGCGGACAGGGCGACTATGGCTACACCTTC. Its translation is CASSGQGDYGYTF.